What follows are 10 T cell receptor beta chains derived from one specimen sequenced in a study of blood T cells in healthy people across ages. Primers used in a second PCR of about 7 to 12 cycles were a sample-barcoded 5' primer and a J-beta primer mix. In TCRdb, the 5' RACE reads were re-called with MiXCR into one record per CDR3 protein. The sample includes about 640,000 distinct CDR3 sequences, approximately 59% of them seen just once. Sample: blood. The receptor source for this set is a man between 60 and 70 years old in good health.

The chain joins TRBV20-1 to TRBJ2-5, with TRBD1 matching over 12 bases. The V gene's germline CDR1 is DFQATT and CDR2 SNEGSKA (reference sequence). The CDR3 totals 14 residues. Trimming at V came to 6 bases and at J to 4 bases, leaving 6 bases not matched to a gene. The CDR3 coding sequence is TGCAGTGCCACATCGGGACAGGGGGCAGAGACCCAGTACTTC. Translating it yields CSATSGQGAETQYF.

This chain links TRBV20-1 with TRBJ2-1; 9 bases align to TRBD1. The CDR3 loop spans 15 amino acids. Looked up from germline, CDR1 is DFQATT and CDR2 is SNEGSKA (reference sequence). V was clipped by 5 bases and J by 3 bases; unmatched bases: 8. The CDR3 here is CSAGTGWTRYNEQFF. The DNA for the CDR3 is TGCAGTGCTGGGACAGGGTGGACACGCTACAATGAGCAGTTCTTC.

The genes are TRBV27 and TRBJ2-3; a possible D gene is TRBD1 (5 bases). The CDR3 covers 16 residues. The germline V gene has CDR1 MNHEY and CDR2 SMNVEV (reference sequence). V dropped 4 bases and J dropped 1 base, with 15 bases sitting between them. CDR3 bases: TGTGCCAGCAGTTCCAACCCCGCACAGGGCACAGATACGCAGTATTTT. Translated, it gives CASSSNPAQGTDTQYF.

This clonotype was detected only a few times. The CDR3 DNA is TGTGCCAGCCAAAACGGACAGGGGAGGCAAGAGACCCAGTACTTC. Translated, it gives CASQNGQGRQETQYF. The chain links TRBV28 to TRBJ2-5, with TRBD1 identical over 9 bases. CDR1 is MDHEN, CDR2 SYDVKM, per germline. J gave up 2 bases and V 8 bases, and 9 bases lay outside the gene matches. This CDR3 has 15 residues.

In this sample, this clonotype turned up a few times. The chain joins TRBV16 to TRBJ1-1; unclear D gene. Trimming stripped 0 bases from V and 1 base from J, with 3 bases between. Germline CDR1 reads KGHSY; CDR2 reads FQNENV. This CDR3 is built from 13 residues. The CDR3, as DNA: TGTGCCAGCAGCCAATCCGAGAACACTGAAGCTTTCTTT. Translation: CASSQSENTEAFF.

This clonotype was seen only a few times. The chain carries TRBV15 and TRBJ2-3; 8 nucleotides line up with TRBD1. This CDR3 region has 16 residues. Losses at the gene ends were 1 base for V and 4 bases for J; bases not matched to a gene: 7. Germline lookup yields CDR1 LNHNV and CDR2 YYDKDF (reference sequence). CDR3 region: CATSRGTGGWADTQYF. CDR3 sequence (DNA): TGTGCCACCAGCAGAGGAACAGGGGGTTGGGCAGATACGCAGTATTTT.

The CDR3 region is CASSVAGGYYEQYF. In DNA, the CDR3 is TGCGCCAGCAGCGTGGCAGGAGGGTACTACGAGCAGTACTTC. This chain uses TRBV5-1 with TRBJ2-7, with TRBD2 as a possible D gene (6 bases). The CDR3 totals 14 residues. Trimming took 4 bases from V and 3 from J, leaving 14 bases between them. Germline V CDR1 and CDR2: SGHRS, YFSETQ.

CDR3 in amino acids: CSAPGLSAAATEAFF. The CDR3 nucleotides read TGCAGTGCTCCCGGCCTCTCGGCAGCCGCGACTGAAGCTTTCTTT. The chain employs TRBV20-1 and TRBJ1-1; D not resolved. Germline V lookup: CDR1 DFQATT, CDR2 SNEGSKA (reference sequence). CDR3 length equals 15 residues. Trimming left V 5 bases short and J 5 bases short, with 21 bases between.

This clonotype was seen a handful of times. The V and J genes are TRBV7-9 and TRBJ1-2; maybe TRBD1 (5 bases). The CDR3 is 14 residues long. V was trimmed by 4 bases and J by 8 bases, leaving 17 bases between them. Germline assignment: CDR1 SEHNR and CDR2 FQNEAQ (reference sequence). The CDR3 sequence is CASSYTGGLEGYTF. The CDR3 DNA reads as TGTGCCAGCAGCTATACGGGGGGACTTGAGGGCTACACCTTC.

This rearrangement joins TRBV2 to TRBJ1-1; no clear D gene. This CDR3 spans 15 amino acids. Deletions cut 7 bases from V and 1 base from J, with 16 bases between. Germline V gene lookup returns CDR1 SNHLY and CDR2 FYNNEI. DNA of the CDR3: TGTGCCAGCAATCGGAAAAGTGGCCGGAACACTGAAGCTTTCTTT. Translated: CASNRKSGRNTEAFF.